A selection of T cell receptor beta chains follows, all from one sample in a study of cytomegalovirus exposure and HLA in healthy donors. Produced via immunoSEQ multiplex PCR; TCRdb's table is partial and in-frame only. The table has a few hundred thousand clones, around 80% seen once; the top ten hold approximately 0.22%. Sequencing input: PBMCs. These receptors all come from a girl aged 2 to 10 in good health and CMV-seronegative. Both conserved end residues are part of each CDR3. D genes are given only for firm matches. Clone size is shown for a subset of rows, as once, few, many or a class of expanded clone.

size,J,length,V,D,DNA,CDR3
NA,TRBJ1-1,15,TRBV6-5,TRBD1,TGTGCCAGCCAGACTACAGGGGGTCCGAACACTGAAGCTTTCTTT,CASQTTGGPNTEAFF
NA,TRBJ2-6,19,TRBV4-2,TRBD1,TGTGCCAGCAGCCAAGATCCTGCAGGGGGCATTACTGGGGCCAACGTCCTGACTTTC,CASSQDPAGGITGANVLTF
NA,TRBJ2-7,14,TRBV27,NA,TGTGCCAGCAGTTTGCAGGCTATCGATTACGAGCAGTACTTC,CASSLQAIDYEQYF
NA,TRBJ2-3,13,TRBV5-1,NA,TGCGCCAGCCGGGGAGGCGGCACAGATACGCAGTATTTT,CASRGGGTDTQYF
NA,TRBJ2-1,12,TRBV7-9,NA,TGTTCCAGCAGCCCAGAGGAGTGGGAGCAGTTCTTC,CSSSPEEWEQFF
NA,TRBJ2-5,11,TRBV7-2,NA,TGTGCCAGCAGCTCTGAAGAGACCCAGTACTTC,CASSSEETQYF
NA,TRBJ2-3,15,TRBV5-1,NA,TGCGCCAGCAGCCGCGGGGACCGCCCCACAGATACGCAGTATTTT,CASSRGDRPTDTQYF
NA,TRBJ1-3,17,TRBV19,TRBD1,TGTGCCAGTAGTAACACCGGGACAGTATACTCTGGAAACACCATATATTTT,CASSNTGTVYSGNTIYF
few,TRBJ1-1,13,TRBV7-6,NA,TGTGCCAGCAGCTTAGATACGGGAACTGAAGCTTTCTTT,CASSLDTGTEAFF
NA,TRBJ1-3,15,TRBV5-1,NA,TGCGCCAGCAGCTGGGGGGGGCTAACTGGAAACACCATATATTTT,CASSWGGLTGNTIYF
NA,TRBJ1-5,14,TRBV27,NA,TGTGCCAGCAGTTTACGGTTGAGAGCTGAGCCCCAGCATTTT,CASSLRLRAEPQHF
NA,TRBJ2-3,15,TRBV10-3,TRBD2,TGTGCCATCAGTATTAGCGGGGTGGGCACAGATACGCAGTATTTT,CAISISGVGTDTQYF
NA,TRBJ2-1,16,TRBV4-1,NA,TGCGCCAGCAGCCAAGTCTTGTCGGACTACTACAATGAGCAGTTCTTC,CASSQVLSDYYNEQFF
NA,TRBJ1-2,14,TRBV5-1,TRBD1,TGCGCCAGCAGCTTTGATCCGGGACAGTCGGGCTACACCTTC,CASSFDPGQSGYTF
once,TRBJ2-4,15,TRBV19,NA,TGTGCCAGTAGTGCCAACAGGGCCGCCAAAAACATTCAGTACTTC,CASSANRAAKNIQYF
NA,TRBJ1-1,16,TRBV7-8,NA,TGTGCCAGCAGCTTCGGGGGAGGGCGGATGAACACTGAAGCTTTCTTT,CASSFGGGRMNTEAFF
once,TRBJ1-5,15,TRBV4-1,NA,TGCGCCAGCAGCCAACTGACAAGCCCCAATCAGCCCCAGCATTTT,CASSQLTSPNQPQHF
few,TRBJ2-1,14,TRBV7-3,TRBD2,TGTGCCAGCAGCTTAGCGGGGGGGTACAATGAGCAGTTCTTC,CASSLAGGYNEQFF
once,TRBJ1-4,14,TRBV5-1,TRBD1,TGCGCCAGCAGCTTCGGGACAGGGGGTGAAAAACTGTTTTTT,CASSFGTGGEKLFF
NA,TRBJ2-5,16,TRBV5-1,TRBD2,TGCGCCAGCAGCTTGGGGACTAGCTCCCACCAAGAGACCCAGTACTTC,CASSLGTSSHQETQYF